These T cell receptor beta chains were read from a single sample in a study of patients and donors after allogeneic stem cell transplantation. TCRdb redid the calling of the RT-PCR reads with MiXCR, one entry per CDR3 protein. The top ten hold under 6.5% of the sample, which has about a million distinct CDR3 sequences, about a sixth seen once. The sample was blood, either unsorted or a sorted T cell fraction (not recorded which). Receptors were obtained from a human donor who was either an allogeneic HSCT recipient or a stem cell or donor lymphocyte infusion donor (not recorded which). It is not recorded whose cells these are; they may come from a transplant donor. Each CDR3 is given with its conserved first and last residue. The D gene is left open where the match is weak. Size tells how often a clone was seen (once, few, many) or the class of an expanded clone, and some rows leave it out.

CDR3 protein: CSARQLGRGEYQETQYF
CDR3 DNA: TGCAGTGCTAGACAGCTCGGAAGGGGGGAGTACCAAGAGACCCAGTACTTC
V gene: TRBV20-1
clone size: few
D gene: .
J gene: TRBJ2-5

CDR3 protein: CSARHGGSQETQYF
CDR3 DNA: TGCAGTGCTAGACACGGGGGGTCGCAAGAGACCCAGTACTTC
V gene: TRBV20-1
clone size: .
D gene: TRBD2
J gene: TRBJ2-5

CDR3 protein: CASSSSDTQYF
CDR3 DNA: TGTGCCAGCAGCTCCTCAGATACGCAGTATTTT
V gene: TRBV12-3/TRBV12-4
clone size: many
D gene: .
J gene: TRBJ2-3

CDR3 protein: CASSQELKGAHVTYF
CDR3 DNA: TGTGCCAGCAGCCAAGAACTCAAAGGGGCCCATGTGACATATTTT
V gene: TRBV4-2
clone size: many
D gene: .
J gene: TRBJ2-3

CDR3 protein: CASRGGLGAFLNEQFF
CDR3 DNA: TGTGCCAGCAGGGGGGGGCTTGGGGCGTTTCTCAATGAGCAGTTCTTC
V gene: TRBV11-2
clone size: .
D gene: .
J gene: TRBJ2-1

CDR3 protein: CASSLAFPTITYGGYTF
CDR3 DNA: TGTGCCAGCAGTTTAGCATTCCCAACTATTACCTATGGCGGCTACACCTTC
V gene: TRBV12-3/TRBV12-4
clone size: .
D gene: .
J gene: TRBJ1-2

CDR3 protein: CASSLVGGLNQPQHF
CDR3 DNA: TGTGCCAGCAGCTTAGTCGGGGGTTTGAATCAGCCCCAGCATTTT
V gene: TRBV7-2
clone size: .
D gene: .
J gene: TRBJ1-5

CDR3 protein: CSARKYAEGAGELFF
CDR3 DNA: TGCAGTGCTAGAAAATACGCCGAGGGGGCCGGGGAGCTGTTTTTT
V gene: TRBV20-1
clone size: .
D gene: .
J gene: TRBJ2-2

CDR3 protein: CASSQEQGMNGNTIYF
CDR3 DNA: TGTGCCAGCAGCCAAGAACAGGGGATGAATGGAAACACCATATATTTT
V gene: TRBV4-2
clone size: .
D gene: TRBD1
J gene: TRBJ1-3

CDR3 protein: CAIIDPRGGELFF
CDR3 DNA: TGTGCCATCATTGACCCTCGGGGCGGGGAGCTGTTTTTT
V gene: TRBV10-3
clone size: .
D gene: .
J gene: TRBJ2-2

CDR3 protein: CASSPQVAGSPLHF
CDR3 DNA: TGTGCCAGCAGTCCACAGGTGGCTGGTTCACCCCTCCACTTT
V gene: TRBV12-3/TRBV12-4
clone size: .
D gene: .
J gene: TRBJ1-6

CDR3 protein: CASSEPGLSGNTIYF
CDR3 DNA: TGTGCCAGCAGTGAACCGGGCCTCTCTGGAAACACCATATATTTT
V gene: TRBV25-1
clone size: few
D gene: .
J gene: TRBJ1-3

CDR3 protein: CAWSLGRNTEAFF
CDR3 DNA: TGTGCCTGGAGTCTAGGTAGGAACACTGAAGCTTTCTTT
V gene: TRBV30
clone size: .
D gene: .
J gene: TRBJ1-1

CDR3 protein: CASSQNYNEQFF
CDR3 DNA: TGCGCCAGCAGCCAAAACTACAATGAGCAGTTCTTC
V gene: TRBV4-1
clone size: .
D gene: .
J gene: TRBJ2-1

CDR3 protein: CAIQSHAEVTQYF
CDR3 DNA: TGTGCCATCCAAAGCCACGCAGAAGTTACCCAGTACTTC
V gene: TRBV10-3
clone size: few
D gene: .
J gene: TRBJ2-5

CDR3 protein: CASSVDSSSTDTQYF
CDR3 DNA: TGTGCCAGCAGCGTAGACTCGTCTAGCACAGATACGCAGTATTTT
V gene: TRBV9
clone size: .
D gene: .
J gene: TRBJ2-3

CDR3 protein: CASSLVGGQGYAGELFF
CDR3 DNA: TGTGCCAGCAGCTTAGTGGGCGGACAGGGGTATGCCGGGGAGCTGTTTTTT
V gene: TRBV7-6
clone size: .
D gene: TRBD1
J gene: TRBJ2-2

CDR3 protein: CASSIGTSVETQYF
CDR3 DNA: TGTGCCAGCAGCATCGGGACTAGCGTGGAGACCCAGTACTTC
V gene: TRBV7-2
clone size: .
D gene: TRBD2
J gene: TRBJ2-5

CDR3 protein: CASSQLAVGPYEQYF
CDR3 DNA: TGCGCCAGCAGCCAACTAGCGGTTGGACCCTACGAGCAGTACTTC
V gene: TRBV4-3
clone size: .
D gene: TRBD2
J gene: TRBJ2-7

CDR3 protein: CASSVDAGLRTDTQYF
CDR3 DNA: TGTGCCAGCAGCGTAGACGCGGGACTGCGCACAGATACGCAGTATTTT
V gene: TRBV9
clone size: few
D gene: .
J gene: TRBJ2-3

CDR3 protein: CATFYPYPGGTEAFF
CDR3 DNA: TGTGCCACCTTTTACCCATACCCGGGGGGGACTGAAGCTTTCTTT
V gene: TRBV15
clone size: .
D gene: .
J gene: TRBJ1-1

CDR3 protein: CASSFDRLAYEQYF
CDR3 DNA: TGTGCCAGCAGCTTCGACAGACTAGCCTACGAGCAGTACTTC
V gene: TRBV7-9
clone size: .
D gene: .
J gene: TRBJ2-7

CDR3 protein: CSVPTDPDTEAFF
CDR3 DNA: TGCAGCGTTCCGACAGATCCAGACACTGAAGCTTTCTTT
V gene: TRBV29-1
clone size: many
D gene: .
J gene: TRBJ1-1

CDR3 protein: CASSQVSLAGLSYEQYF
CDR3 DNA: TGTGCCAGCAGCCAAGTTTCCTTAGCGGGGCTATCTTACGAGCAGTACTTC
V gene: TRBV4-2
clone size: .
D gene: TRBD2
J gene: TRBJ2-7

CDR3 protein: CATSWGGTEAFF
CDR3 DNA: TGTGCCACCAGTTGGGGTGGCACTGAAGCTTTCTTT
V gene: TRBV24-1
clone size: few
D gene: .
J gene: TRBJ1-1

CDR3 protein: CSARPPSEEKLFF
CDR3 DNA: TGCAGTGCTAGGCCCCCGAGTGAAGAAAAACTGTTTTTT
V gene: TRBV20-1
clone size: .
D gene: .
J gene: TRBJ1-4

CDR3 protein: CASSLTQGDFLGYTF
CDR3 DNA: TGTGCCAGCAGCTTGACACAGGGGGATTTTCTTGGCTACACCTTC
V gene: TRBV5-6
clone size: few
D gene: TRBD1
J gene: TRBJ1-2

CDR3 protein: CASSDGTEGVTEAFF
CDR3 DNA: TGTGCCAGCAGCGATGGGACGGAAGGGGTAACTGAAGCTTTCTTT
V gene: TRBV9
clone size: .
D gene: .
J gene: TRBJ1-1

CDR3 protein: CSARDIGGVTKNIQYF
CDR3 DNA: TGCAGTGCTAGAGACATAGGGGGCGTAACCAAAAACATTCAGTACTTC
V gene: TRBV20-1
clone size: few
D gene: TRBD1
J gene: TRBJ2-4

CDR3 protein: CSARVERKENTEAFF
CDR3 DNA: TGCAGTGCTAGGGTCGAGAGAAAAGAAAACACTGAAGCTTTCTTT
V gene: TRBV20-1
clone size: few
D gene: .
J gene: TRBJ1-1

CDR3 protein: CSAQTRGRTYEQYF
CDR3 DNA: TGCAGTGCTCAAACCAGGGGGCGCACCTACGAGCAGTACTTC
V gene: TRBV20-1
clone size: .
D gene: TRBD1
J gene: TRBJ2-7

CDR3 protein: CASSVTGYEQYF
CDR3 DNA: TGTGCCAGCAGCGTTACTGGCTACGAGCAGTACTTC
V gene: TRBV12-3/TRBV12-4
clone size: many
D gene: .
J gene: TRBJ2-7

CDR3 protein: CASSTTGRTEAFF
CDR3 DNA: TGTGCCAGCAGTACGACGGGGCGGACTGAAGCTTTCTTT
V gene: TRBV6-2/TRBV6-3
clone size: few
D gene: .
J gene: TRBJ1-1

CDR3 protein: CASSSYTLGLAGVAQF
CDR3 DNA: TGTGCCAGCAGTTCCTACACGCTGGGACTAGCGGGAGTAGCCCAGTTC
V gene: TRBV6-2/TRBV6-3
clone size: .
D gene: TRBD2
J gene: TRBJ2-7

CDR3 protein: CASQGLARGYEQYF
CDR3 DNA: TGTGCCAGCCAGGGACTAGCGAGAGGCTACGAGCAGTACTTC
V gene: TRBV2
clone size: few
D gene: TRBD2
J gene: TRBJ2-7

CDR3 protein: CASSLVSGNGYTF
CDR3 DNA: TGTGCCAGCAGTTTGGTATCAGGGAATGGCTACACCTTC
V gene: TRBV28
clone size: few
D gene: .
J gene: TRBJ1-2

CDR3 protein: CASSFAGTSLATNEKLFF
CDR3 DNA: TGTGCCAGCAGTTTTGCCGGGACATCCCTCGCAACTAATGAAAAACTGTTTTTT
V gene: TRBV12-3/TRBV12-4
clone size: .
D gene: .
J gene: TRBJ1-4

CDR3 protein: CSAKTSGSSEQYF
CDR3 DNA: TGCAGTGCTAAGACTAGCGGGAGTAGCGAGCAGTACTTC
V gene: TRBV20-1
clone size: .
D gene: TRBD2
J gene: TRBJ2-7

CDR3 protein: CASSLVETGITDTQYF
CDR3 DNA: TGTGCCAGCAGCTTGGTGGAGACAGGGATCACAGATACGCAGTATTTT
V gene: TRBV5-5
clone size: few
D gene: TRBD1
J gene: TRBJ2-3

CDR3 protein: CASRISVNEQFF
CDR3 DNA: TGCGCCAGCAGGATTAGTGTGAATGAGCAGTTCTTC
V gene: TRBV5-1
clone size: .
D gene: .
J gene: TRBJ2-1

CDR3 protein: CASSPLGKSGLTEAFF
CDR3 DNA: TGTGCCAGCAGCCCACTTGGGAAGAGCGGACTCACTGAAGCTTTCTTT
V gene: TRBV12-3/TRBV12-4
clone size: .
D gene: .
J gene: TRBJ1-1

CDR3 protein: CASSYSIRLEDSPLHF
CDR3 DNA: TGTGCCAGCAGTTACTCGATCCGATTGGAAGATTCACCCCTCCACTTT
V gene: TRBV6-2/TRBV6-3
clone size: few
D gene: .
J gene: TRBJ1-6

CDR3 protein: CASSRAGGYEQYF
CDR3 DNA: TGCGCCAGCAGCCGGGCGGGAGGCTACGAGCAGTACTTC
V gene: TRBV4-1
clone size: many
D gene: TRBD2
J gene: TRBJ2-7

CDR3 protein: CASSRSGPGGEKLFF
CDR3 DNA: TGTGCCAGCAGCCGATCCGGGCCTGGGGGAGAAAAACTGTTTTTT
V gene: TRBV12-3/TRBV12-4
clone size: .
D gene: .
J gene: TRBJ1-4

CDR3 protein: CASSLRDRGLDTDTQYF
CDR3 DNA: TGTGCCAGCAGCTTACGGGACAGGGGATTAGACACAGATACGCAGTATTTT
V gene: TRBV7-8
clone size: few
D gene: TRBD1
J gene: TRBJ2-3

CDR3 protein: CASSREAVYGYTF
CDR3 DNA: TGTGCCAGCAGCCGAGAAGCAGTCTATGGCTACACCTTC
V gene: TRBV6-1
clone size: few
D gene: .
J gene: TRBJ1-2

CDR3 protein: CASSPNIDNEQFF
CDR3 DNA: TGCGCCAGCAGCCCTAACATCGACAATGAGCAGTTCTTC
V gene: TRBV5-1
clone size: .
D gene: .
J gene: TRBJ2-1

CDR3 protein: CASSSNRGTEADTQYF
CDR3 DNA: TGTGCCAGCAGTTCCAACAGGGGCACCGAAGCAGATACGCAGTATTTT
V gene: TRBV27
clone size: few
D gene: TRBD1
J gene: TRBJ2-3

CDR3 protein: CASSLGQSVAQYF
CDR3 DNA: TGCGCCAGCAGCTTGGGGCAGTCTGTGGCCCAGTACTTC
V gene: TRBV5-1
clone size: .
D gene: .
J gene: TRBJ2-5

CDR3 protein: CASSSRDRASLGYGYTF
CDR3 DNA: TGTGCCAGCAGCTCCCGGGACAGGGCCAGTCTGGGCTATGGCTACACCTTC
V gene: TRBV7-9
clone size: .
D gene: TRBD1
J gene: TRBJ1-2

CDR3 protein: CATSRDQAGISYEQYF
CDR3 DNA: TGTGCCACCAGCAGAGATCAAGCGGGGATCTCCTACGAGCAGTACTTC
V gene: TRBV15
clone size: .
D gene: TRBD2
J gene: TRBJ2-7

CDR3 protein: CSARTWTGRNGYTF
CDR3 DNA: TGCAGTGCTAGGACCTGGACAGGGAGGAATGGCTACACCTTC
V gene: TRBV20-1
clone size: .
D gene: TRBD1
J gene: TRBJ1-2

CDR3 protein: CSVPRASRYGYTF
CDR3 DNA: TGCAGCGTGCCTCGGGCCTCTAGATATGGCTACACCTTC
V gene: TRBV29-1
clone size: few
D gene: .
J gene: TRBJ1-2

CDR3 protein: CAWSRLGREKLFF
CDR3 DNA: TGTGCCTGGAGCCGCTTGGGTCGGGAAAAACTGTTTTTT
V gene: TRBV30
clone size: .
D gene: .
J gene: TRBJ1-4

CDR3 protein: CASTYRQGVNTGELFF
CDR3 DNA: TGTGCCAGCACCTATAGACAGGGGGTGAACACCGGGGAGCTGTTTTTT
V gene: TRBV28
clone size: .
D gene: TRBD1
J gene: TRBJ2-2